The entry below gives a single T cell receptor beta chain sequence along with its context. This sample is drawn from a study of blood T cell repertoires in COVID-19. Sequencing was performed with immunoSEQ multiplex PCR; in TCRdb, only in-frame clones are kept and a portion is missing. The sample lists about 180,000 clones; approximately 85% were seen once. This CDR3 contains 16 residues. V was trimmed by 2 bases and J by 3 bases, leaving 14 bases between them. Germline lookup yields CDR1 GTSNPN and CDR2 SVGIG (reference sequence). The chain is built from TRBV30 and TRBJ1-6; D gene uncertain. The sequence was collected from a man aged 35 to 55 who had recovered from COVID-19. Sequencing was carried out using PBMCs or T cells enriched from blood (not recorded which). The CDR3, as DNA: TGTGCCTGGAGTAGGCACAGCCAGAACTATAATTCACCCCTCCACTTT. Its translation: CAWSRHSQNYNSPLHF.